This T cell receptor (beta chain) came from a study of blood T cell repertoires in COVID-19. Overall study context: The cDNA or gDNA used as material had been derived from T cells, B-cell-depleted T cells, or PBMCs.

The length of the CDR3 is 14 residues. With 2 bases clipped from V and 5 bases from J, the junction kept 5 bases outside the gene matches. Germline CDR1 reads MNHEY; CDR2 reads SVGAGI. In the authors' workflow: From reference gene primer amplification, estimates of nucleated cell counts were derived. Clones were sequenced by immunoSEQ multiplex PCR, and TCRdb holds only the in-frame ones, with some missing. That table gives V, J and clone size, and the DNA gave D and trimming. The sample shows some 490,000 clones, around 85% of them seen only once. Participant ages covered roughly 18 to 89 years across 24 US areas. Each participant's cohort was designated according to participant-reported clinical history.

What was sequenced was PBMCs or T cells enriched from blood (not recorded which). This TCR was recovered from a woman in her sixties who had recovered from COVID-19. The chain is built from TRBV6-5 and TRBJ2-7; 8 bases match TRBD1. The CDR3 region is CASSYRRGQDEQYF. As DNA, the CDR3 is TGTGCCAGCAGTTACCGCAGGGGGCAGGACGAGCAGTACTTC.